A single sample gave rise to the 17 T cell receptor beta chains below, sequenced in a study of T cell changes during pregnancy in multiple sclerosis. The table came from immunoSEQ multiplex PCR; TCRdb's copy has only in-frame clones and leaves some out. The table lists about 93,000 clones, 91% of them singletons. The sequencing used peripheral blood, collected after pregnancy. Receptor source: a female donor in good health, enrolled as a control in a pregnancy study.

V gene TRBV5-1 combines with J gene TRBJ2-7; 10 bases align to TRBD1. Germline loops: CDR1 SGHRS, CDR2 YFSETQ. V lost 4 bases to trimming and J lost 3 bases; unmatched junction nucleotides: 4. The CDR3 runs to 14 residues. In DNA form, the CDR3 reads TGCGCCAGCAGCCGTGGACAGGGGGGCTACGAGCAGTACTTC. Protein: CASSRGQGGYEQYF.

The gene calls are TRBV29-1 and TRBJ1-2, with 9 bases identical to TRBD1. The V gene end was trimmed by 0 bases and the J gene end by 3 bases; junction bases not matched to a gene: 5. This CDR3 contains 15 residues. CDR1 and CDR2 from the germline V gene are SQVTM and ANQGSEA. The CDR3 here is CSVEEGTGKDYGYTF. DNA of the CDR3: TGCAGCGTTGAAGAGGGGACAGGGAAGGACTATGGCTACACCTTC.

The chain combines TRBV7-6 with TRBJ2-6; D is unclear. The CDR3 extends over 15 amino acids. With 5 bases removed from V and 4 bases from J, the gap between germline ends came to 12 bases. CDR1 and CDR2 (germline): SGHVS, FNYEAQ. The CDR3 sequence: CASSPQTGGANVLTF. The CDR3 nucleotides are TGTGCCAGCAGCCCCCAGACTGGCGGGGCCAACGTCCTGACTTTC.

The chain links TRBV28 to TRBJ2-7; 11 bases line up with TRBD1. The CDR3 totals 15 residues. Germline CDR1 reads MDHEN; CDR2 reads SYDVKM. Germline trimming cut 3 bases from V and 4 bases from J; bases unmatched to any gene: 5. The CDR3 is CASSFGTGGKYEQYF. The CDR3 nucleotides are TGTGCCAGCAGTTTTGGGACAGGGGGTAAGTACGAGCAGTACTTC.

V is TRBV28 and J is TRBJ1-2; TRBD1 agrees at 9 bases. The CDR3 is made up of 13 amino acids. The germline V gene has CDR1 MDHEN and CDR2 SYDVKM. J gave up 5 bases and V 3 bases, and 1 base lay outside the gene matches. CDR3 in amino acids: CASSLGTGYGYTF. DNA for the CDR3: TGTGCCAGCAGTTTGGGGACAGGGTATGGCTACACCTTC.

This clone was recorded only once. The rearrangement joins TRBV18 to TRBJ1-1; 7 bases are a match to TRBD1. This CDR3 is 13 amino acids long. Germline CDR1 is KGHSH and CDR2 is LQKENI. V lost 1 base, J lost 6 bases, and 2 bases stayed unmatched. The DNA of the CDR3 is TGTGCCAGCTCACCACAGGGGGCGGCTGAAGCTTTCTTT. It yields the protein CASSPQGAAEAFF.

CDR3: CASSTAGGYTDEQFF. CDR3 in DNA: TGTGCCAGCAGCACCGCCGGGGGGTATACAGATGAGCAGTTCTTC. The chain carries TRBV7-9 and TRBJ2-1, with 7 bases fitting TRBD2. This CDR3 contains 15 residues. V lost 5 bases to trimming and J lost 8 bases; unmatched junction nucleotides: 12. From germline, CDR1 is SEHNR and CDR2 FQNEAQ (reference sequence).

This rearrangement joins TRBV7-9 to TRBJ2-1; 7 bases match TRBD1. Germline values: CDR1 SEHNR, CDR2 FQNEAQ (reference sequence). The CDR3 is 11 amino acids. V lost 5 bases, J lost 16 bases, and 8 bases stayed unmatched. CDR3 bases: TGTGCCAGCAGCCGGACAGGTGGATTTTTCTTC. Translating gives CASSRTGGFFF.

V and J are TRBV29-1 and TRBJ1-2, with D possibly being TRBD1 (5 bases). V shed 3 bases and J shed 8 bases, with 10 bases lying between them. The length of the CDR3 is 11 residues. Per the germline V gene, CDR1 is SQVTM and CDR2 is ANQGSEA. The CDR3 loop reads CSVESAGGYTF. CDR3 nucleotides: TGCAGCGTTGAGTCAGCAGGGGGCTACACCTTC.

V gene TRBV5-5 combines with J gene TRBJ2-7; D is perhaps TRBD1 (5 bases). The CDR3 is made up of 13 amino acids. Germline V lookup: CDR1 SGHKS, CDR2 YYEKEE (reference sequence). V gave up 0 bases and J gave up 2 bases, with 6 bases separating them. CDR3 sequence reads: CASSLETAYEQYF. CDR3 DNA: TGTGCCAGCAGCTTGGAGACAGCCTACGAGCAGTACTTC.

This clone was counted once. The chain combines TRBV19 with TRBJ1-1; 10 bases line up with TRBD1. The CDR3 consists of 16 residues. Germline V gene lookup returns CDR1 LNHDA and CDR2 SQIVND (reference sequence). Trimming cost V 3 bases and J 5 bases; bases outside gene matches: 9. CDR3 sequence (DNA): TGTGCCAGTAGTATTCGGACAGGGGGGAGGGTAACTGAAGCTTTCTTT. Translating it yields CASSIRTGGRVTEAFF.

The chain carries TRBV19 and TRBJ1-3, with 7 positions matching TRBD1. V was clipped by 5 bases and J by 2 bases; unmatched bases: 6. CDR1 LNHDA and CDR2 SQIVND come from the germline V gene (reference sequence). CDR3 length: 15 amino acids. CDR3 region: CASSLGQTPGNTIYF. CDR3 coding DNA: TGTGCCAGTAGTTTGGGACAGACTCCTGGAAACACCATATATTTT.

The chain recombines TRBV7-2 with TRBJ2-3; D is perhaps TRBD1 (6 bases). The length of the CDR3 is 12 residues. Trimming removed 7 bases from V and 6 bases from J, with 11 bases in between. Germline V gene lookup returns CDR1 SGHTA and CDR2 FQGNSA. The CDR3 DNA follows: TGTGCCAGCATAACAGGGTCGGATACGCAGTATTTT. As protein: CASITGSDTQYF.

V usage is TRBV7-2 and J usage is TRBJ1-2, with TRBD1 matching over 7 bases. Trimming removed 4 bases from V and 2 bases from J; junction bases left unmatched: 7. CDR1 SGHTA and CDR2 FQGNSA come from the germline V gene. The CDR3 sequence is 15 residues long. The CDR3, as DNA: TGTGCCAGCAGCTCAACCCCAGGGGGGAACTATGGCTACACCTTC. Its translation is CASSSTPGGNYGYTF. The full variable domain, with the rest looked up from reference TRBV7-2 and TRBJ1-2, is GAGVSQSPSNKVTEKGKDVELRCDPISGHTALYWYRQSLGQGLEFLIYFQGNSAPDKSGLPSDRFSAERTGGSVSTLTIQRTQQEDSAVYLCASSSTPGGNYGYTFGSGTRLTVV.

The CDR3 region has the DNA TGTGCCAGCAGCTCTCCTAGTGCAACTAATGAAAAACTGTTTTTT. Encoded protein: CASSSPSATNEKLFF. The chain is built from TRBV11-2 and TRBJ1-4; D uncertain. With 4 bases removed from V and 0 bases from J, the gap between germline ends came to 9 bases. The CDR3 loop spans 15 amino acids. Germline CDR1 SGHAT, CDR2 FQNNGV.

The rearrangement joins TRBV7-2 to TRBJ2-5, with 10 positions matching TRBD1. CDR1 and CDR2 from the germline V gene are SGHTA and FQGNSA. This CDR3 spans 14 amino acids. J gave up 4 bases and V 5 bases, and 4 bases lay outside the gene matches. In nucleotides, the CDR3 is TGTGCCAGCAGCCTTAGGACAGGGGGAGAGACCCAGTACTTC. It codes for CASSLRTGGETQYF.

The chain is built from TRBV7-8 and TRBJ1-4; D remains unclear. Germline V CDR1 and CDR2: SGHVS, FQNEAQ. Trimming removed 2 bases at V and 9 bases at J, with 16 bases between. This CDR3 comprises 15 residues. In DNA form, the CDR3 reads TGTGCCAGCAGCTTAAATAAGGCGCTGAGGCAAAAACTGTTTTTT. Residues: CASSLNKALRQKLFF.